Reported below is one T cell receptor beta chain. Its recognized antigen is unknown. Within one base of it there is no much larger clone, and no base qualities were kept. V lost 2 bases and J lost 10 bases, and the count of bases not matched to a germline gene is 5. There are 14 amino acids in the CDR3, from cysteine to phenylalanine inclusive. The only DNA kept is the CDR3, 42 bases in frame from the first base. CDR1 and CDR2 were assigned from the germline V gene as MDHEN and SYDVKM. The data belong to a study of response to subunit inactivated influenza vaccine listed by TCRdb under 2018. As for the study more broadly: The study used deep quantitative T cell receptor repertoire profiling to track responses to a trivalent subunit inactivated influenza vaccine. Summary of the overall study and its limitations: It was suggested by the authors that each seasonal influenza vaccination may recruit only a limited number of new T cells.

Receptor amplification or capture employed RT-PCR. The sequencer listed for this sample is Illumina HiSeq 2500. TCRdb handled the public reads itself, with Q25 trimming in fastp and clone calling in MiXCR, and kept productive beta chains. Under each unique CDR3 protein, matching rows form one entry showing the most common genes and DNA. The sample table records 280,000 or so distinct CDR3 sequences; 21% of these occur just once. The ten largest clones add up to 10% of the sample. The sequenced sample was PBMCs from blood, obtained less than 22 months after vaccination. This clonotype was obtained from a man aged 50 to 69 who received an inactivated influenza vaccine. Donor details come from another sample of the same person, matched by shared clones. Recombination connected TRBV28 to TRBJ1-6, with 7 bases in between that match TRBD1. The DNA is as follows: TGTGCCAGCAGTTTAGCCACAGGGGTATCACCCCTCCACTTT. The translation is CASSLATGVSPLHF.